Sequencing of this T cell receptor (beta chain) was carried out in a study of regulatory T cells in long-lasting Graves disease. Notes on the study in general: TCR diversity was lower in persistent Graves' patients than in newly diagnosed ones.

The time point: newly diagnosed GD, antithyroid drugs for less than 3 months. From RNA extracted from PBMCs, the TCR library was made. Patients were from an endocrinology department in Xi'an, China. This clonotype was observed many times. Its antigen is not identified. Library construction for TCR beta used iRepertoire HTBI primers and Arm-PCR of CDR3 regions. From the multiplex PCR reads, TCRdb called clonotypes with MiXCR, one entry per CDR3 protein. This sample has roughly 430,000 distinct CDR3 sequences, with 16% found just once. The CDR3 runs 12 residues. The germline gives CDR1 MNHEY, CDR2 SVGEGT. V lost 2 bases, J lost 5 bases, and 6 bases lay in between. These records were also assigned to another study, of T cells in Graves' hyperthyroidism and ophthalmopathy. That report adds: Uncontrolled infection, other autoimmune disease, pregnancy or lactation led to exclusion. Onset of ophthalmopathy came a median roughly 6.5 months after the model predicted it.

The receptor was isolated from a woman aged 25 to 39 with Graves disease. The gene calls are TRBV6-2 or TRBV6-3 and TRBJ1-1, with D maybe TRBD1 (5 bases). The sequenced sample was peripheral blood mononuclear cells (PBMCs), obtained at new diagnosis, from a patient treated with antithyroid drugs. The CDR3 reads CASSYTGTEAFF. CDR3 coding DNA: TGTGCCAGCAGTTACACAGGAACTGAAGCTTTCTTT.